The text below deals with one T cell receptor beta chain. This entry belongs to a study of T cells expressing NK-cell markers. For each CDR3 protein, TCRdb gives one entry from its re-call of the 5' RACE reads, without DNA. The sample table sets out 350,000 to 400,000 distinct CDR3 sequences. CDR1 is LGHDT and CDR2 is YNNKEL in the germline V gene (reference sequence). The CDR3 sequence is 14 residues long. This TCR was sampled from a woman between 45 and 65 years old in good health. V and J are TRBV3-1 and TRBJ1-2; TCRdb selects TRBD1, and the lack of DNA leaves this call unchecked. The material sequenced was blood T cells: a sorted CD56 or NKG2C T cell subset, CD4+ or CD8+ T cells, or bulk PBMC T cells (not recorded which). The CDR3: CASSLASGGASYTF.